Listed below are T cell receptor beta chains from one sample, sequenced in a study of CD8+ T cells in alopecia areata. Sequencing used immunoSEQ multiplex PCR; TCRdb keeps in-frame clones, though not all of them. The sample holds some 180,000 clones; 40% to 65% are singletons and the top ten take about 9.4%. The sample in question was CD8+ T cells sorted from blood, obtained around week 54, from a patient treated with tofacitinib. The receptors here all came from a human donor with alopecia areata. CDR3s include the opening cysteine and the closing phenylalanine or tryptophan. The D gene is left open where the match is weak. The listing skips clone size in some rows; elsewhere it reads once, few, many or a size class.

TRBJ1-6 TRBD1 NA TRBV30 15 CAWSPLTGMNSPLHF
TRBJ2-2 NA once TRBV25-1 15 CASSEYVGNTGELFF
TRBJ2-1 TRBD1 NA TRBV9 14 CASSPGQGVDEQFF
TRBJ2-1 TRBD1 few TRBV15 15 CATSGDRGQGNEQFF
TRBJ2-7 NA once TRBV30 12 CAWSGGSYEQYF
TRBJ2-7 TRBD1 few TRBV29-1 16 CSVEVLGQGITYEQYF
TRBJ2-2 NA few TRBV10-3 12 CAIRLSTGELFF
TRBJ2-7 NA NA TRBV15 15 CATSREAGIYEEQYF
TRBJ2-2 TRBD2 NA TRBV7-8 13 CASSLGGLRELFF
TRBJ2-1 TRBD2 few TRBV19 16 CASSPPLAGAGGEQFF
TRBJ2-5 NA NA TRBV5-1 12 CASSLSQETQYF
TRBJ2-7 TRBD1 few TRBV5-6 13 CASSRQGEHEQYF
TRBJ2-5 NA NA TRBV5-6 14 CASSPNGVQETQYF
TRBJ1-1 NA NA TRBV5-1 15 CASSLSGLMNTEAFF